The TCR beta chain under discussion was sequenced for a study of cytomegalovirus exposure and HLA in healthy donors. Whole-study findings and limits: Researchers had no immune exposure information except CMV serostatus available.

Note on this clone: Its antigen is currently unknown.

PCR employed 60 Vbeta and 13 Jbeta primers. Some clones are missing from TCRdb's copy, which holds only in-frame ones; the method was immunoSEQ multiplex PCR. The table shows approximately 150,000 clones, with approximately 80% occurring only once. This CDR3 contains 17 residues. The sample taken for sequencing was PBMCs. The chain couples TRBV21-1 to TRBJ2-5; the tabulated D call, TRBD2, remains unverified against the DNA. TRBV21-1 is classified as a pseudogene. The clonotype comes from a man aged 25-45 years in good health and CMV-seropositive. CDR3: CASSKVNGGAVQETQYF. CDR3 sequence (DNA): TGTGCCAGCAGCAAAGTGAATGGGGGGGCCGTTCAAGAGACCCAGTACTTC.